Shown below are 29 T cell receptor beta chains from a single sample sequenced in a study of T cells after yellow fever vaccination. TCRdb analysed the 5' RACE reads with MiXCR anew, one entry per CDR3 protein. The table records nearly 350,000 distinct CDR3 sequences, 7% to 10% of them present only once. Sequenced material: PBMCs, taken more than 40 days after the first yellow fever vaccination. The receptors were sampled from a man in his late teens or twenties who received the YFV17D yellow fever vaccine.

The CDR3 here is CATSALWGKSETQYF. The CDR3 coding sequence is TGTGCCACCAGCGCTCTATGGGGGAAGTCGGAGACCCAGTACTTC. The chain couples TRBV15 to TRBJ2-5; D tentatively reads TRBD1 or TRBD2 (5 bases each). The CDR3 covers 15 residues. The V end was cut by 5 bases, the J end by 5 bases, with 18 bases between. Germline V CDR1 and CDR2: LNHNV, YYDKDF (reference sequence).

The chain couples TRBV29-1 to TRBJ2-3, with 9 bases that match TRBD2. The germline gives CDR1 SQVTM, CDR2 ANQGSEA. There are 14 residues in the CDR3. V trimming: 7 bases; J trimming: 6 bases; junction bases outside the gene matches: 11. In DNA form, the CDR3 reads TGCAGCGATTCAACTAGCGGGCCTTTTGATACGCAGTATTTT. Amino acids: CSDSTSGPFDTQYF.

The rearrangement uses TRBV6-2 or TRBV6-3 and TRBJ2-2; D tentatively reads TRBD1 or TRBD2 (6 bases each). V was cut by 7 bases and J by 6 bases, with 15 bases left in between. The CDR3 is made up of 14 amino acids. The V gene's germline CDR1 is MNHEY and CDR2 SVGEGT. The CDR3 region is CASNTRRGSGELFF. CDR3 coding DNA: TGTGCCAGCAACACCCGGAGGGGGTCCGGGGAGCTGTTTTTT.

This clonotype turned up a few times. The chain links TRBV6-2 or TRBV6-3 to TRBJ2-1, with D uncertain. This CDR3 comprises 12 residues. V was trimmed by 8 bases and J by 7 bases, leaving 12 bases between them. Germline values: CDR1 MNHEY, CDR2 SVGEGT. CDR3 sequence reads: CASGSFRNEQFF. CDR3 nucleotide sequence: TGTGCCAGCGGATCGTTCCGAAATGAGCAGTTCTTC.

This clonotype was detected a few times. The chain has TRBV5-1 and TRBJ2-3; D is perhaps TRBD1 (6 bases). CDR3 length equals 14 residues. Germline V gives CDR1 SGHRS, CDR2 YFSETQ. V lost 0 bases, J lost 4 bases, and 9 bases lay in between. CDR3 DNA sequence: TGCGCCAGCAGCTTGGCCAGGGGAGCAGATACGCAGTATTTT. As protein: CASSLARGADTQYF.

This clonotype was detected only a few times. This chain joins TRBV7-8 and TRBJ2-7, with 8 bases matching TRBD1. Germline V gives CDR1 SGHVS, CDR2 FQNEAQ. V trimming: 5 bases; J trimming: 6 bases; junction bases outside the gene matches: 6. This CDR3 region has 13 residues. The CDR3 bases are TGTGCCAGCAGCCCGGACAGGGCCGCCGAGCAGTACGTC. Its translation is CASSPDRAAEQYV.

In this sample, this clonotype turned up many times. CDR3 nucleotides: TGCGCCAGCAGCTTGGAAGGGCAGGGCAGCGACGAGCAGTACGTC. Translating it yields CASSLEGQGSDEQYV. This chain connects TRBV5-1 to TRBJ2-7; D possibly corresponds to TRBD1 (5 bases). Germline V gives CDR1 SGHRS, CDR2 YFSETQ. V lost 0 bases and J lost 5, with 15 bases in between. There are 15 residues in the CDR3.

At least ten counts were recorded for this clonotype. This chain links TRBV4-1 with TRBJ1-5; no firm D call. Germline V gene lookup returns CDR1 MGHRA and CDR2 YSYEKL. There are 16 residues in the CDR3. Deletions cut 0 bases from V and 3 bases from J, with 12 bases between. CDR3 protein: CASSQELGRLNQPQHF. The CDR3 DNA reads as TGCGCCAGCAGCCAAGAGTTAGGGCGGCTCAATCAGCCCCAGCATTTT.

V gene TRBV2 combines with J gene TRBJ2-5; the D is unclear. V dropped 7 bases and J dropped 5 bases, with 8 bases sitting between them. The CDR3 has 11 amino acids. Germline values: CDR1 SNHLY, CDR2 FYNNEI. The CDR3 bases are TGTGCCAGCATCGATAGGGAGACCCAGTACTTC. Translated: CASIDRETQYF.

This clonotype was seen a few times. V is TRBV29-1 and J is TRBJ1-2; 8 positions match TRBD1. The germline V gene has CDR1 SQVTM and CDR2 ANQGSEA. J gave up 6 bases and V 5 bases, and 5 bases lay outside the gene matches. The CDR3 consists of 12 residues. CDR3 loop: CSVRTGKNGYTF. The DNA for the CDR3 is TGCAGCGTTCGGACAGGGAAGAATGGCTACACCTTC.

The chain links TRBV6-5 to TRBJ1-1, with D perhaps TRBD1 (5 bases). CDR1 is MNHEY, CDR2 SVGAGI, per germline. CDR3 length: 14 residues. V lost 4 bases, J lost 4 bases, and 13 bases lay in between. CDR3 residues: CASSSPGLGTEAFF. The CDR3 nucleotides read TGTGCCAGCAGTTCGCCAGGGCTGGGCACTGAAGCTTTCTTT.

This clonotype was found a few times. The J gene is TRBJ2-2, the V gene TRBV27; D is ambiguous. Per the germline V gene, CDR1 is MNHEY and CDR2 is SMNVEV (reference sequence). The CDR3 has 14 residues. CDR3 residues: CVTAVYMNTGELFF. As DNA, the CDR3 is TGTGTCACAGCAGTCTACATGAACACCGGGGAGCTGTTTTTT.

The V and J genes are TRBV20-1 and TRBJ2-3, with 7 bases aligning to TRBD2. Germline assignment: CDR1 DFQATT and CDR2 SNEGSKA (reference sequence). The CDR3 totals 14 residues. V was pared by 6 bases and J by 1 base, with 7 bases of the junction left unmatched. The CDR3 coding sequence is TGCAGTGCCCGAACTAGCGTGGGCACAGATACGCAGTATTTT. This codes for CSARTSVGTDTQYF.

This clonotype has just a few counts. The CDR3, as DNA: TGTGCCAGCAGCTTGACAGGGGGTGACCTAACTAGCACAGATACGCAGTATTTT. Its protein is CASSLTGGDLTSTDTQYF. The chain recombines TRBV5-4 with TRBJ2-3; the match to TRBD1 covers 8 bases. The CDR3 spans 18 residues. CDR1 is SGHNT and CDR2 is YYREEE in the germline V gene (reference sequence). V shed 1 base, J shed 0 bases, and the junction held 10 bases outside the gene matches.

CDR3 amino acids: CASSPTGGADTQYF. As DNA, the CDR3 is TGTGCCAGCAGTCCGACAGGGGGCGCAGATACGCAGTATTTT. The chain couples TRBV12-3 or TRBV12-4 to TRBJ2-3, with 10 bases fitting TRBD1. V lost 5 bases, J lost 4 bases, and 3 bases stayed unmatched. The CDR3 loop spans 14 amino acids.

V and J are TRBV20-1 and TRBJ2-1; 9 positions agree with TRBD1. CDR1 and CDR2 from the germline V gene are DFQATT and SNEGSKA (reference sequence). The CDR3 loop spans 11 amino acids. Trimming at V came to 3 bases and at J to 9 bases, leaving 0 bases not matched to a gene. In DNA form, the CDR3 reads TGCAGTGCTAGGACAGGGGGTGAGCAGTTCTTC. This encodes CSARTGGEQFF.

This clonotype appeared a few times. The V and J genes are TRBV30 and TRBJ2-2, with 12 bases that match TRBD1. The trim removed 5 bases at V and 5 bases at J, leaving 3 bases unmatched. This CDR3 is built from 14 residues. Germline loops: CDR1 GTSNPN, CDR2 SVGIG (reference sequence). The CDR3 DNA follows: TGTGCCTGGGGGACAGGGGGCTATACCGGGGAGCTGTTTTTT. Its protein product is CAWGTGGYTGELFF.

This clonotype has more than one count but fewer than ten. The V gene is TRBV12-3 or TRBV12-4, the J gene TRBJ2-1, with TRBD2 matching over 13 bases. This CDR3 spans 15 amino acids. The V gene end was trimmed by 5 bases and the J gene end by 9 bases; junction bases not matched to a gene: 7. DNA for the CDR3: TGTGCCAGCAGTCGCACTAGCGGGGGGGCCGTTGAGCAGTTCTTC. Translated: CASSRTSGGAVEQFF.

The V gene is TRBV27, the J gene TRBJ1-2; 10 bases agree with TRBD1. The CDR3 runs to 17 residues. Germline CDR1 MNHEY, CDR2 SMNVEV (reference sequence). With V trimmed by 6 bases and J by 2 bases, 12 bases remained unmatched. CDR3 nucleotide sequence: TGTGCCAGCAGCTATCTTCGACAGGGGGCATCGAACTATGGCTACACCTTC. This sequence encodes CASSYLRQGASNYGYTF.

This clonotype was counted only a few times. V usage is TRBV12-3 or TRBV12-4 and J usage is TRBJ1-5; 10 positions agree with TRBD1. This CDR3 comprises 15 residues. Trimming took 6 bases from V and 6 from J; bases not matched to a gene: 8. The CDR3 reads CASSSDGTGVQPQHF. The CDR3 nucleotides are TGTGCCAGCAGCTCCGACGGGACAGGGGTTCAGCCCCAGCATTTT.

This clonotype was counted a few times. The chain joins TRBV7-9 to TRBJ1-1, with 8 nucleotides matching TRBD1. With 0 bases clipped from V and 5 bases from J, the junction kept 8 bases outside the gene matches. Germline V lookup: CDR1 SEHNR, CDR2 FQNEAQ (reference sequence). The CDR3 consists of 16 residues. The CDR3 DNA reads TGTGCCAGCAGCTTAGCGGCGACAGGGGCCTGGACTGAAGCTTTCTTT. It encodes CASSLAATGAWTEAFF. Together with reference TRBV7-9 and TRBJ1-1, the CDR3 gives the full variable domain: DTGVSQNPRHKITKRGQNVTFRCDPISEHNRLYWYRQTLGQGPEFLTYFQNEAQLEKSRLLSDRFSAERPKGSFSTLEIQRTEQGDSAMYLCASSLAATGAWTEAFFGQGTRLTVV.

V gene TRBV7-9 combines with J gene TRBJ2-7; D might be TRBD2 (6 bases). Germline assignment: CDR1 SEHNR and CDR2 FQNEAQ (reference sequence). V shed 0 bases and J shed 4 bases, with 16 bases lying between them. This CDR3 is built from 16 residues. The CDR3 spells CASSLAGGALSYEQYF. DNA for the CDR3: TGTGCCAGCAGCTTAGCGGGCGGGGCCCTTAGTTACGAGCAGTACTTC.

This clonotype was counted between two and nine times. The rearrangement joins TRBV4-1 to TRBJ2-2; 7 bases are shared with TRBD1. CDR1 MGHRA and CDR2 YSYEKL come from the germline V gene. This CDR3 is 15 amino acids long. Trimming took 3 bases from V and 7 from J; bases not matched to a gene: 8. The CDR3 region is CASSQPTGAVGELFF. CDR3 DNA: TGCGCCAGCAGCCAGCCCACAGGGGCGGTCGGGGAGCTGTTTTTT.

The table lists this clonotype with many counts. V gene TRBV7-9 combines with J gene TRBJ2-1; 10 bases map to TRBD1. V dropped 3 bases and J dropped 5; count of bases not matched to a gene: 4. The CDR3 is 15 residues long. Germline loops: CDR1 SEHNR, CDR2 FQNEAQ (reference sequence). The CDR3 here is CASSFRDRGHNEQFF. In DNA, the CDR3 is TGTGCCAGCAGCTTCCGGGACAGGGGCCACAATGAGCAGTTCTTC.

The rearrangement uses TRBV21-1 and TRBJ1-5; the D call of TRBD1 is as the table states it, not checked on the DNA. TRBV21-1 represents a pseudogene. The CDR3 consists of 15 residues. The CDR3 protein is CASRNGQVLNQPQHF. In nucleotides, the CDR3 is TGTGCCAGCCGGAACGGACAGGTCTTAAATCAGCCCCAGCATTTT.

V is TRBV6-5 and J is TRBJ2-1, with unresolved D. Trimming left V 0 bases short and J 9 bases short, with 18 bases between. This CDR3 spans 16 amino acids. CDR1 is MNHEY, CDR2 SVGAGI, per germline. CDR3 coding DNA: TGTGCCAGCAGTTACTCGATTGGGTCGAGAGTCGCTGAGCAGTTCTTC. It yields the protein CASSYSIGSRVAEQFF.

The chain uses TRBV27 and TRBJ2-1; TRBD2 matches at 9 bases. Germline CDR1 and CDR2: MNHEY and SMNVEV (reference sequence). Trimming took 2 bases from V and 8 from J; bases not matched to a gene: 10. The CDR3 is 16 amino acids. The CDR3 spells CASSLIPAGGLDEQFF. CDR3 in DNA: TGTGCCAGCAGTTTAATCCCAGCGGGGGGCCTGGATGAGCAGTTCTTC.

The chain links TRBV27 to TRBJ2-5; D gene unclear. CDR3 size: 10 residues. Germline CDR1 reads MNHEY; CDR2 reads SMNVEV (reference sequence). V gave up 7 bases and J gave up 1 base, with 1 base separating them. The CDR3 here is CASTQETQYF. CDR3 in DNA: TGTGCCAGCACCCAAGAGACCCAGTACTTC.

The chain uses TRBV7-9 and TRBJ1-3; D ambiguous. The CDR3 is made up of 16 amino acids. Trimming stripped 0 bases from V and 0 bases from J, with 9 bases between. The germline gives CDR1 SEHNR, CDR2 FQNEAQ (reference sequence). The CDR3 DNA sequence: TGTGCCAGCAGCTTAGCCGAACGAGGCTCTGGAAACACCATATATTTT. Translation gives CASSLAERGSGNTIYF.